The sequence of this TCR beta chain was determined in a study of CD8+CD57+ T cells in acquired aplastic anemia. Study overall: Sorted CD4+ plus CD8+ cells gave DNA averaging roughly 3.2 ug. Study results and limitations: Sharing between patients and controls was observed for over 25 CD8+ CDR3 sequences.

This CDR3 contains 17 residues. CDR1 and CDR2 (germline): MNHNS, SASEGT. Germline trimming cut 1 base from V and 7 bases from J; bases unmatched to any gene: 7. Concerning this clonotype: Its specificity is not known.

Investigators profiled TCR beta VDJ and CDR3 from genomic DNA template. One entry per CDR3 protein results from TCRdb running MiXCR on the reads. The sample yields under 350,000 distinct CDR3 sequences, approximately 57% seen once. Sequencing was done on patients that had shown CD8+CD57+ cell expansion by flow cytometry. This sequence originates from a human donor with aplastic anemia. V and J are TRBV6-1 and TRBJ2-1, with 13 bases lining up with TRBD2. The sample was sorted CD4+, CD8+, or CD8+CD57+ T cells (not recorded which) from PBMCs. The CDR3, as DNA: TGTGCCAGCAGTGAAGGACTAGCGGGAGGCGCGGCGAATGAGCAGTTCTTC. Translated, it gives CASSEGLAGGAANEQFF.